This entry describes one T cell receptor (beta chain). Antigen specificity is unknown. This record comes from a study of cytomegalovirus exposure and HLA in healthy donors. The primer mix had 60 Vbeta and 13 Jbeta primers. Measured with immunoSEQ multiplex PCR; TCRdb has only the in-frame clones, and not every one. The data hold fewer than 110,000 clones, with around 78% observed a single time. Donors consisted of healthy bone marrow donors. Trimming took 3 bases from V and 0 from J, leaving 5 bases between them. Germline V gene sequence: CDR1 SGHDN, CDR2 FVKESK. The CDR3 loop spans 14 amino acids. Overall study findings and caveats: Most TCR sequences were rare, but some public TCRs occurred in many donors.

The material sequenced was PBMCs. The V and J genes are TRBV14 and TRBJ2-2; a possible D gene is TRBD1 (5 bases). This sequence was found in a man aged 25-40 years in good health and CMV-seronegative. Here the CDR3 reads CASSHRANTGELFF. The DNA of the CDR3 is TGTGCCAGCAGCCACAGGGCGAACACCGGGGAGCTGTTTTTT.